A selection of T cell receptor beta chains follows, all from one sample in a study of glioma-infiltrating T cells. TCRdb re-derived calls from the multiplex PCR reads in MiXCR, one entry per CDR3 protein. Among over 100,000 distinct CDR3 sequences listed, under 30% were seen once. Sequencing was carried out using glioma tissue, nonneoplastic brain tissue, or PBMCs (not recorded which). The receptors were gathered from a human donor with low-grade glioma or glioblastoma, undergoing nonglioma brain surgery, or in good health (not recorded which). The CDR3 runs from the conserved cysteine through the conserved F or W. The D gene is left open where the match is weak. Clone size is shown for a subset of rows, as once, few, many or a class of expanded clone.

d_gene: TRBD1; j_gene: TRBJ1-1; v_gene: TRBV5-1; abundance: few; CDR3nt: TGCGCCAGCAGCTTACAGGGGCGGGAGTCTGAAGCTTTCTTT; CDR3aa: CASSLQGRESEAFF
d_gene: NA; j_gene: TRBJ2-7; v_gene: TRBV12-3/TRBV12-4; abundance: NA; CDR3nt: TGTGCCAGCAGTTTGGTTAAGGAAGGGGGAATAACAAACGAGCAGTACTTC; CDR3aa: CASSLVKEGGITNEQYF
d_gene: NA; j_gene: TRBJ2-7; v_gene: TRBV24-1; abundance: many; CDR3nt: TGTGCCACCAGTGGGAAACAGGGAAAGTCCTACGAGCAGTACTTC; CDR3aa: CATSGKQGKSYEQYF
d_gene: NA; j_gene: TRBJ1-4; v_gene: TRBV20-1; abundance: many; CDR3nt: TGCAGTGCTCAACGCGCGACGGGGGCAAAGGAAAAACTGTTTTTT; CDR3aa: CSAQRATGAKEKLFF
d_gene: TRBD2; j_gene: TRBJ2-7; v_gene: TRBV20-1; abundance: medium-sized; CDR3nt: TGCAGTGCTAGAGATTTAAGAGTAGCGGGAGTAAACGAGCAGTACTTC; CDR3aa: CSARDLRVAGVNEQYF
d_gene: NA; j_gene: TRBJ2-7; v_gene: TRBV4-2; abundance: NA; CDR3nt: TGTGCCAGCAGCCAAGATTCCTACGGCTACGAGCAGTACTTC; CDR3aa: CASSQDSYGYEQYF
d_gene: NA; j_gene: TRBJ1-3; v_gene: TRBV29-1; abundance: few; CDR3nt: TGCAGCGTTGTGGGGACATATGGAAACACCATATATTTT; CDR3aa: CSVVGTYGNTIYF
d_gene: NA; j_gene: TRBJ1-2; v_gene: TRBV3-1; abundance: many; CDR3nt: TGTGCCAGCAGCCAACACGGCCCGAACTATGGCTACACCTTC; CDR3aa: CASSQHGPNYGYTF
d_gene: NA; j_gene: TRBJ2-7; v_gene: TRBV6-2/TRBV6-3; abundance: many; CDR3nt: TGTGCCAGCAGTTACTCTGCCGGTTGGTCCTACGAGCAGTACTTC; CDR3aa: CASSYSAGWSYEQYF
d_gene: TRBD1; j_gene: TRBJ2-1; v_gene: TRBV2; abundance: many; CDR3nt: TGTGCCAGCAGTGAAGAGGGGGCAGACCTTAACAATGAGCAGTTCTTC; CDR3aa: CASSEEGADLNNEQFF
d_gene: NA; j_gene: TRBJ1-1; v_gene: TRBV25-1; abundance: NA; CDR3nt: TGTGCCAGCAGTCCACTAAGAAGAAACACTGAAGCTTTCTTT; CDR3aa: CASSPLRRNTEAFF
d_gene: NA; j_gene: TRBJ2-7; v_gene: TRBV7-2; abundance: many; CDR3nt: TGTGCCAGCAGCCCCTCTCCAGGGAGCTCCTACGAGCAGTACTTC; CDR3aa: CASSPSPGSSYEQYF
d_gene: NA; j_gene: TRBJ2-1; v_gene: TRBV9; abundance: few; CDR3nt: TGTGCCAGCAGCGCCTGGACAGAAAACAATGAGCAGTTCTTC; CDR3aa: CASSAWTENNEQFF
d_gene: NA; j_gene: TRBJ1-2; v_gene: TRBV7-2; abundance: many; CDR3nt: TGTGCCAGCAGCTCCGGGGCAGGGGACTATGGCTACACCTTC; CDR3aa: CASSSGAGDYGYTF
d_gene: TRBD1; j_gene: TRBJ2-7; v_gene: TRBV6-5; abundance: NA; CDR3nt: TGTGCCAGCAGTTGGGGGGGACAGGGTACCTACGTGCATTACTTC; CDR3aa: CASSWGGQGTYVHYF
d_gene: NA; j_gene: TRBJ1-5; v_gene: TRBV19; abundance: few; CDR3nt: TGTGCCAGTAGTTCTATCTCCGGGCCACTTTATAGCAATCAGCCCCAGCATTTT; CDR3aa: CASSSISGPLYSNQPQHF
d_gene: NA; j_gene: TRBJ2-1; v_gene: TRBV7-2; abundance: many; CDR3nt: TGTGCCAGCAGCTTGCAAGGGCGCTCCTACAATGAGCAGTTCTTC; CDR3aa: CASSLQGRSYNEQFF
d_gene: TRBD1; j_gene: TRBJ2-1; v_gene: TRBV20-1; abundance: many; CDR3nt: TGCAGTGTCGGACAGGGGGGGTCCTACAATGAGCAGTTCTTC; CDR3aa: CSVGQGGSYNEQFF